This TCR beta chain was recovered during a study of cytomegalovirus exposure and HLA in healthy donors. For the study at large: About 85 million unique TCRs from HLA-typed donors were held in an early release of data.

The PCR was carried out with 60 Vbeta primers and 13 Jbeta primers. Method: immunoSEQ multiplex PCR; TCRdb's copy keeps in-frame clones and lacks some. This repertoire shows about 130,000 clones, over 75% found once; its top ten account for more than 0.95%. Looked up from germline, CDR1 is MNHEY and CDR2 is SMNVEV (reference sequence). Unmatched junction bases numbered 7, after V lost 5 bases and J lost 9 bases. The CDR3 runs to 13 residues. The sample comprised PBMCs. This TCR was sampled from a middle-aged man in good health and CMV-seronegative. V gene TRBV27 combines with J gene TRBJ2-5; 9 positions match TRBD1. The CDR3 is CASSPPGTGPQYF. CDR3 in DNA: TGTGCCAGCAGTCCACCCGGGACAGGGCCCCAGTACTTC.